This T cell receptor (beta chain) was captured by sequencing in a study of long-term antiretroviral therapy in people with HIV. Assay version v3.0 of immunoSEQ was used, and it was run at survey level. Profiled with immunoSEQ multiplex PCR; TCRdb holds only in-frame clones, not every one. Of 25,000 to 30,000 clones listed, about 89% are singletons. V gave up 8 bases and J gave up 1 base, with 13 bases separating them. The CDR3 covers 14 residues. CDR1 and CDR2 from the germline V gene are LNHDA and SQIVND (reference sequence). The receptor was derived from a man aged 18 to 30 with HIV. The sequencing here drew on unsorted PBMCs, taken 3.1 years after starting antiretroviral therapy. The V gene is TRBV19, the J gene TRBJ2-3; D is possibly TRBD1 or TRBD2 (5 bases each). CDR3 coding DNA: TGTGCCAGTTTGGGGCGGGCCGGCACAGATACGCAGTATTTT. Its protein product is CASLGRAGTDTQYF.